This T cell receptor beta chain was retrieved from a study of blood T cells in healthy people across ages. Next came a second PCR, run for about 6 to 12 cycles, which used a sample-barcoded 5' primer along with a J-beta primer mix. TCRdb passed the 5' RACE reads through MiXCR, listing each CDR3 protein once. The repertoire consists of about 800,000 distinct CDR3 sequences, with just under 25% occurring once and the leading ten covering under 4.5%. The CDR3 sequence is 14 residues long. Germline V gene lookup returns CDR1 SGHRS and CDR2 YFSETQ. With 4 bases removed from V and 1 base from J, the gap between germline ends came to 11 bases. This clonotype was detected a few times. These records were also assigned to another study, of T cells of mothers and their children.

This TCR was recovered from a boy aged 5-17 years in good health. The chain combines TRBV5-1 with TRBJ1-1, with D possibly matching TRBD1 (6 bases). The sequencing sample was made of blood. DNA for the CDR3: TGCGCCAGCAGCCTACAGGGTTGGAACACTGAAGCTTTCTTT. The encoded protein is CASSLQGWNTEAFF. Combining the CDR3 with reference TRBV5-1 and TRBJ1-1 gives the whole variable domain KAGVTQTPRYLIKTRGQQVTLSCSPISGHRSVSWYQQTPGQGLQFLFEYFSETQRNKGNFPGRFSGRQFSNSRSEMNVSTLELGDSALYLCASSLQGWNTEAFFGQGTRLTVV.